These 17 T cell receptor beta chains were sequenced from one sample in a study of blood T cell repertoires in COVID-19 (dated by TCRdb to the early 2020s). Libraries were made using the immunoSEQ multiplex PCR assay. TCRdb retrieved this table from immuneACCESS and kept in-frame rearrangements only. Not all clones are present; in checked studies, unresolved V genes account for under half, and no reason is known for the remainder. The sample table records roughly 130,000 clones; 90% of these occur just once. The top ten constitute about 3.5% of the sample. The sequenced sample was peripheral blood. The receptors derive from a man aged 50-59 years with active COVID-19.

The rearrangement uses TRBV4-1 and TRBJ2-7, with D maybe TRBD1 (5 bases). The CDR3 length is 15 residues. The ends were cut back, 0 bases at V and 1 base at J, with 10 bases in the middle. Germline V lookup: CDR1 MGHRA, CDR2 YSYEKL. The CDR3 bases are TGCGCCAGCAGCCAAGATCCAGGGTCATCCTACGAGCAGTACTTC. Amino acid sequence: CASSQDPGSSYEQYF.

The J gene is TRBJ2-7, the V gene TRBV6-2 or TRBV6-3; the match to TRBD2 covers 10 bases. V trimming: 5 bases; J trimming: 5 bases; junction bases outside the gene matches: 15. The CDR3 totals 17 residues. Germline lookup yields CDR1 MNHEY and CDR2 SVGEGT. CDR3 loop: CASSPTGTSVAGNEQYF. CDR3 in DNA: TGTGCCAGCAGTCCGACCGGGACTAGCGTAGCGGGAAACGAGCAGTACTTC.

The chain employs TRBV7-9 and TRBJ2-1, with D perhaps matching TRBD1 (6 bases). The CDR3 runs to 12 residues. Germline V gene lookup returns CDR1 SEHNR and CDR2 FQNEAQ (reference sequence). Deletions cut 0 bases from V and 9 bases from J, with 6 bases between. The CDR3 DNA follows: TGTGCCAGCAGCTTAGCAGGGGGTGAGCAGTTCTTC. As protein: CASSLAGGEQFF.

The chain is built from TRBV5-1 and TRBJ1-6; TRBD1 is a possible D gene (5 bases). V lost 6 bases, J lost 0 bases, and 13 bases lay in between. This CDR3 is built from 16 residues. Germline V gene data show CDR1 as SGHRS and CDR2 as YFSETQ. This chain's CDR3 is CASTLTGVSYNSPLHF. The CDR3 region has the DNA TGCGCCAGCACCTTAACAGGCGTCTCCTATAATTCACCCCTCCACTTT.

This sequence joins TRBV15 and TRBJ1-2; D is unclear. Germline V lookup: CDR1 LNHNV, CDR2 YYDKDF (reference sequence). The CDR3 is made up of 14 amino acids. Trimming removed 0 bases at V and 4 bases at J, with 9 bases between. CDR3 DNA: TGTGCCACCAGCAGAGATGCAGGACTCTATGGCTACACCTTC. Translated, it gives CATSRDAGLYGYTF.

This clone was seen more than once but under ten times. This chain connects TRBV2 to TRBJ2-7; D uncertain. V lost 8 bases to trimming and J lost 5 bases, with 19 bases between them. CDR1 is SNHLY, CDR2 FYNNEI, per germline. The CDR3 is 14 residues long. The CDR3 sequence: CASRGSPPGDEQYF. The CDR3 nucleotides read TGTGCCAGCCGTGGCTCGCCACCGGGTGACGAGCAGTACTTC.

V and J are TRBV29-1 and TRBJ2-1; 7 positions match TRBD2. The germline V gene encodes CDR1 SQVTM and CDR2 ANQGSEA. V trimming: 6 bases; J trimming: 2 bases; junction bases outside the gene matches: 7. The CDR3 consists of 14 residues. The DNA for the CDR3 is TGCAGCGTGGCAGACGCGGGGGCCTACAATGAGCAGTTCTTC. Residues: CSVADAGAYNEQFF.

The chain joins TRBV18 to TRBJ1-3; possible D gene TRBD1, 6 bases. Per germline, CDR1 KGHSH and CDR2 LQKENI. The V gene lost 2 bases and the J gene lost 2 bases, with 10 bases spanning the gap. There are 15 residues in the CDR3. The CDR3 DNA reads TGTGCCAGCTCACCAGCCACAGGGCCTGGAAACACCATATATTTT. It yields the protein CASSPATGPGNTIYF.

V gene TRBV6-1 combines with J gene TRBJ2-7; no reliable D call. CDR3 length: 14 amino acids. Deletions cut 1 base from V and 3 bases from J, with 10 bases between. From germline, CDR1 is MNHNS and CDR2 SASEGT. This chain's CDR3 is CASSEEPGRYEQYV. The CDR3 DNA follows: TGTGCCAGCAGTGAAGAGCCAGGTCGCTACGAGCAGTACGTC.

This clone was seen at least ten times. CDR3 region: CAGQGQGANSPLHF. Written as DNA, the CDR3 is TGTGCCGGCCAGGGGCAGGGGGCCAATTCACCCCTCCACTTT. The chain combines TRBV7-2 with TRBJ1-6; TRBD1 matches 8 bases. V lost 11 bases and J lost 7; bases outside the gene matches: 10. The CDR3 extends over 14 amino acids. Germline assignment: CDR1 SGHTA and CDR2 FQGNSA.

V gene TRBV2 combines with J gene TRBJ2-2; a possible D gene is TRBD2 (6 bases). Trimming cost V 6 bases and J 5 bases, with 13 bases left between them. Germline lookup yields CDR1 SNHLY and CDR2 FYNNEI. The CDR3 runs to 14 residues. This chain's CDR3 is CASRTLAVTGELFF. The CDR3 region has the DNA TGTGCCAGCAGGACCTTAGCGGTTACCGGGGAGCTGTTTTTT.

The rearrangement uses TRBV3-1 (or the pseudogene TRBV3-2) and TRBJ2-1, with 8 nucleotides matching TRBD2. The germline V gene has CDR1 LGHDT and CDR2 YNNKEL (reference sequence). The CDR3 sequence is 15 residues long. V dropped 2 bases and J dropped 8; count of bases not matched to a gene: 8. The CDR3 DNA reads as TGTGCCAGCAGCCAAAGCGGGAGCAGGCGATATGAGCAGTTCTTC. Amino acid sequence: CASSQSGSRRYEQFF.

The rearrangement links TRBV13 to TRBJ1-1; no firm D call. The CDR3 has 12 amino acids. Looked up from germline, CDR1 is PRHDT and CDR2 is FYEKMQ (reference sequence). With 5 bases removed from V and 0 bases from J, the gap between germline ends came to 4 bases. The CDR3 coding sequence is TGTGCCAGCAGCCGGGTGAACACTGAAGCTTTCTTT. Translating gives CASSRVNTEAFF.

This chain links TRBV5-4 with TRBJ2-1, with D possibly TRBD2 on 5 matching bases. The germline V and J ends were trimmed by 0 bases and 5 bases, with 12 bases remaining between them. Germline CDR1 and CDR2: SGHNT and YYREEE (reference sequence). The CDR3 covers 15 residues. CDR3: CASSLAGSGNNEQFF. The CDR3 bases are TGTGCCAGCAGCTTGGCCGGGTCGGGGAACAATGAGCAGTTCTTC.

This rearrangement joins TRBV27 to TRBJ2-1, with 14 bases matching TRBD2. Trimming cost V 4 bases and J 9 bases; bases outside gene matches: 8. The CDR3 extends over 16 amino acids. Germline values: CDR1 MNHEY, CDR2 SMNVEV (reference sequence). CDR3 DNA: TGTGCCAGCAGTTGGGGACTAGCGGGAGTCGGGTCTGAGCAGTTCTTC. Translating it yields CASSWGLAGVGSEQFF.

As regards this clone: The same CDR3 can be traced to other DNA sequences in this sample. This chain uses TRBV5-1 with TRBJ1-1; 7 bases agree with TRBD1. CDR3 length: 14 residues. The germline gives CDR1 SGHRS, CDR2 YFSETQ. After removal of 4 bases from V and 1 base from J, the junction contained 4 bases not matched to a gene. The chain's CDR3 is CASSLGQSNTEAFF. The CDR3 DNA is TGCGCCAGCAGCCTGGGACAGTCGAACACTGAAGCTTTCTTT.

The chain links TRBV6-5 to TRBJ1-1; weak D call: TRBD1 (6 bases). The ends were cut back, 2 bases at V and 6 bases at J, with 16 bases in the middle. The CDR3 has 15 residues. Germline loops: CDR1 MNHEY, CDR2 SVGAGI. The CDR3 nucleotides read TGTGCCAGCAGTTACCTCAAGACAGGTCGGTCTGAAGCTTTCTTT. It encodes CASSYLKTGRSEAFF.